A selection of T cell receptor beta chains follows, all from one sample in a study of T cell responses to AZD1222 COVID-19 vaccine. Data came from immunoSEQ multiplex PCR; TCRdb stores just in-frame clones and leaves some out. The sample carries some 110,000 clones, around nine tenths recorded once. Material: peripheral blood, obtained 28 days after the second AZD1222 dose. The receptors were sampled from an adult who received the AZD1222 COVID-19 vaccine. The CDR3 runs from the conserved cysteine through the conserved F or W. The D gene is left open where the match is weak. For some rows the clone size is stated as once, few or many, or as a class when expanded; others skip it.

TRBJ2-5	TRBV14	NA	NA	TGTGCCAGCAGCCAAGAGAGGGACCCAGAGGCCCAGTACTTC	CASSQERDPEAQYF
TRBJ1-2	TRBV9	TRBD1	NA	TGTGCCAGCAGCGGAGAGGACAGGGGGCAGGGAGGCTACACCTTC	CASSGEDRGQGGYTF
TRBJ1-5	TRBV19	NA	few	TGTGCCAGTAGTACGGACGGGACGCGCCAGCCCCAGCATTTT	CASSTDGTRQPQHF
TRBJ2-5	TRBV29-1	TRBD2	NA	TGCAGCGTGAGATGGGGGCTAGCGGGAGATCGAGAGACCCAGTACTTC	CSVRWGLAGDRETQYF
TRBJ2-3	TRBV3-1/TRBV3-2	NA	NA	TGTGCCAGCAGCCAAGTACGTCTGCTGGGGGCGCCCCACACAGATACGCAGTATTTT	CASSQVRLLGAPHTDTQYF
TRBJ1-4	TRBV10-3	NA	NA	TGTGCCACGAGGATAACAACTAATGAAAAACTGTTTTTT	CATRITTNEKLFF
TRBJ2-5	TRBV3-1/TRBV3-2	NA	NA	TGTGCCAGCGAGTCTCCAACAGGGTTGATCGGGACCCAGTACTTC	CASESPTGLIGTQYF
TRBJ2-7	TRBV7-2	TRBD1	once	TGTGCCAGCAGCTCAGGGGGTACAGGGGGCTCCTACGAGCAGTACTTC	CASSSGGTGGSYEQYF
TRBJ1-3	TRBV19	TRBD1	NA	TGTGCCAGTAGTGGACAGGGGCCTGGAAACACCATATATTTT	CASSGQGPGNTIYF
TRBJ1-1	TRBV2	TRBD1	NA	TGTGCCAGCAGTGCGGGCAACAGGGGGAACACTGAAGCTTTCTTT	CASSAGNRGNTEAFF
TRBJ2-7	TRBV9	TRBD1	NA	TGTGCCAGCAGCCCCGGACAGGGGGTCTCCTACGAGCAGTACTTC	CASSPGQGVSYEQYF
TRBJ2-1	TRBV4-3	NA	NA	TGCGCCAGCAGCCAAGGGAGCTCTGGTAACAATGAGCAGTTCTTC	CASSQGSSGNNEQFF